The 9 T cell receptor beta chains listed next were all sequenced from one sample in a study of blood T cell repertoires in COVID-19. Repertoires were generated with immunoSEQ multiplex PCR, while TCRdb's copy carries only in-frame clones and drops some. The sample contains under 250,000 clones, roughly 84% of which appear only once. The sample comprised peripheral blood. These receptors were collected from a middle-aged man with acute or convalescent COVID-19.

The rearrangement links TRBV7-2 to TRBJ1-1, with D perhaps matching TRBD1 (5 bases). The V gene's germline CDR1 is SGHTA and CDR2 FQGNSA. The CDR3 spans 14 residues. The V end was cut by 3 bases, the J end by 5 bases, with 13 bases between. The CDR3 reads CASSFKQAWTEAFF. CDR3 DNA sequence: TGTGCCAGCAGCTTCAAACAGGCGTGGACTGAAGCTTTCTTT.

CDR3 sequence: CASSRPGQSPAYGYTF. The CDR3 nucleotides are TGTGCCAGCAGTCGACCGGGACAATCGCCGGCCTATGGCTACACCTTC. The V gene is TRBV6-6, the J gene TRBJ1-2, with a possible D match to TRBD1 (6 bases). Trimming removed 5 bases at V and 4 bases at J, with 20 bases between. CDR1 is MNHNY, CDR2 SVGAGI, per germline (reference sequence). The CDR3 covers 16 residues.

CDR3 amino acids: CASSHGLAGGFEQYF. CDR3 in DNA: TGTGCCAGCAGCCACGGACTAGCGGGAGGGTTCGAGCAGTACTTC. V gene TRBV28 combines with J gene TRBJ2-7; 15 bases are shared with TRBD2. CDR1 is MDHEN and CDR2 is SYDVKM in the germline V gene. The CDR3 consists of 15 residues. Trimming took 6 bases from V and 6 from J; bases not matched to a gene: 6.

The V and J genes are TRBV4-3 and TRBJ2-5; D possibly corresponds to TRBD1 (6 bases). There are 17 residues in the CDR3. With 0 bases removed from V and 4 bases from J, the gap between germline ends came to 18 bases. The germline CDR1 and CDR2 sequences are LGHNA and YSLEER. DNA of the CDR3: TGCGCCAGCAGCCAAGATCTAGGGGGATCTGGTGGAGAGACCCAGTACTTC. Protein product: CASSQDLGGSGGETQYF.

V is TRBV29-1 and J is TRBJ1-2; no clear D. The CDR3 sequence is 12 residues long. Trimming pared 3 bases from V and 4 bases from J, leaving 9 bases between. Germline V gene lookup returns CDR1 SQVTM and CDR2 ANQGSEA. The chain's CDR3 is CSVDHSFYGYTF. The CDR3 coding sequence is TGCAGCGTTGATCACTCCTTCTATGGCTACACCTTC. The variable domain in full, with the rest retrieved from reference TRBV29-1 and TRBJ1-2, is SAVISQKPSRDICQRGTSLTIQCQVDSQVTMMFWYRQQPGQSLTLIATANQGSEATYESGFVIDKFPISRPNLTFSTLTVSNMSPEDSSIYLCSVDHSFYGYTFGSGTRLTVV.

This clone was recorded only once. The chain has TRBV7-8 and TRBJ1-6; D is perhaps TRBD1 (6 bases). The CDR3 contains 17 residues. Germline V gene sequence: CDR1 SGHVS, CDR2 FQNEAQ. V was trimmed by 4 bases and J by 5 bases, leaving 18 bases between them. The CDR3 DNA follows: TGTGCCAGCAGCTACAAATACCAAAGGACAGATAATTCACCCCTCCACTTT. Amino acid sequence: CASSYKYQRTDNSPLHF. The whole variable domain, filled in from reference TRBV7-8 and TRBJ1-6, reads GAGVSQSPRYKVAKRGQDVALRCDPISGHVSLFWYQQALGQGPEFLTYFQNEAQLDKSGLPSDRFFAERPEGSVSTLKIQRTQQEDSAVYLCASSYKYQRTDNSPLHFGNGTRLTVT.

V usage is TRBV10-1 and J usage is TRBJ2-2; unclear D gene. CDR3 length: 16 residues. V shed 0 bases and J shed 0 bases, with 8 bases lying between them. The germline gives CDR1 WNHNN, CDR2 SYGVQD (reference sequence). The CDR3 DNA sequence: TGCGCCAGCAGTGAGTCGAGAGGTTCGAACACCGGGGAGCTGTTTTTT. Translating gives CASSESRGSNTGELFF.

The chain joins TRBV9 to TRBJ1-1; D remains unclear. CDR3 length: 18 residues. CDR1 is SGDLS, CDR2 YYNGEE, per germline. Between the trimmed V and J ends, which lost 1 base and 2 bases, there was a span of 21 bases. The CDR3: CASSVSMGARNLNTEAFF. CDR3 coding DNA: TGTGCCAGCAGCGTATCGATGGGCGCAAGAAATCTCAACACTGAAGCTTTCTTT.

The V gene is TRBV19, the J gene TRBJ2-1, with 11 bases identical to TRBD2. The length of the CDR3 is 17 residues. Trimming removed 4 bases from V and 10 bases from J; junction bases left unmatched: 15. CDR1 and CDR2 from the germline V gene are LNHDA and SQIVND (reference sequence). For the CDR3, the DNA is TGTGCCAGTAGTACGCCCCCGACCCTCGGGACTAGCGGCGAGCAGTTCTTC. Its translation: CASSTPPTLGTSGEQFF.